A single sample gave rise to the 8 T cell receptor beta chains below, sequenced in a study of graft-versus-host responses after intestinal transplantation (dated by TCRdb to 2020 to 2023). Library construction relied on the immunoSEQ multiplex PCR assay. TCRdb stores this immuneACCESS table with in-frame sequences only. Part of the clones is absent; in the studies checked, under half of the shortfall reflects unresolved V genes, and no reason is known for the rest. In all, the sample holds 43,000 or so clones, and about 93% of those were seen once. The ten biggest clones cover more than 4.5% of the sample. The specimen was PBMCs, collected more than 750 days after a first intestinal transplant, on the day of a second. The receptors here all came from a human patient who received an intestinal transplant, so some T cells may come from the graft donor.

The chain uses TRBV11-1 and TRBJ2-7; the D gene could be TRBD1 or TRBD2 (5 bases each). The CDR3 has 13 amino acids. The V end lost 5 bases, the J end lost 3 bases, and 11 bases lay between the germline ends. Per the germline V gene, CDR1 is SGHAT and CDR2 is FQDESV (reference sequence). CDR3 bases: TGTGCCAGCAGCCTGGGACGGCTCTACGAGCAGTACTTC. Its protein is CASSLGRLYEQYF. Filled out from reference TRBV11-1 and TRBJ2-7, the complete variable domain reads EAEVAQSPRYKITEKSQAVAFWCDPISGHATLYWYRQILGQGPELLVQFQDESVVDDSQLPKDRFSAERLKGVDSTLKIQPAELGDSAMYLCASSLGRLYEQYFGPGTRLTVT.

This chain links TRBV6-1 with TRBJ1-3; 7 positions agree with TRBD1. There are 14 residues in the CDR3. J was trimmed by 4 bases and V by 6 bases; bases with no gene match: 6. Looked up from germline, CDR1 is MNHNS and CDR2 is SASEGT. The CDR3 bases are TGTGCCAGCAGCCTGACAGGGCTAGGAAACACCATATATTTT. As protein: CASSLTGLGNTIYF.

CDR3 nucleotides: TGTGCCTGGAGTGCCGGACAGGGGGCTATGGCTGGAAACACCATATATTTT. This codes for CAWSAGQGAMAGNTIYF. The rearrangement joins TRBV30 to TRBJ1-3; 11 bases are shared with TRBD1. CDR1 is GTSNPN, CDR2 SVGIG, per germline (reference sequence). After removal of 1 base from V and 2 bases from J, the junction contained 7 bases not matched to a gene. The CDR3 covers 17 residues.

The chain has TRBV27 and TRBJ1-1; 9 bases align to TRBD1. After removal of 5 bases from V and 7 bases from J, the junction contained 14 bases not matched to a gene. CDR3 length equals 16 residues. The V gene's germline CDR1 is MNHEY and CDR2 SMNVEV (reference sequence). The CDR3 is CASSPSVGTGSYEAFF. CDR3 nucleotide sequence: TGTGCCAGCAGTCCCTCCGTCGGGACAGGGAGCTATGAAGCTTTCTTT.

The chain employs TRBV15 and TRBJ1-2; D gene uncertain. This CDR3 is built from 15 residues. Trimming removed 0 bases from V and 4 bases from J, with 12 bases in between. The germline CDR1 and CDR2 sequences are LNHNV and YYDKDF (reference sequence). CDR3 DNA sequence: TGTGCCACCAGCAGAGATCCCGGCCTCTTCTATGGCTACACCTTC. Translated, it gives CATSRDPGLFYGYTF.

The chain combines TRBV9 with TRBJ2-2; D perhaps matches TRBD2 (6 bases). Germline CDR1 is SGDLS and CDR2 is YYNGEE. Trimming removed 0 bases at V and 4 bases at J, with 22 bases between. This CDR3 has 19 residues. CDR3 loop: CASSVDLRSGLASTGELFF. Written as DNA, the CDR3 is TGTGCCAGCAGCGTAGACCTGAGGTCTGGCCTAGCGTCCACCGGGGAGCTGTTTTTT.

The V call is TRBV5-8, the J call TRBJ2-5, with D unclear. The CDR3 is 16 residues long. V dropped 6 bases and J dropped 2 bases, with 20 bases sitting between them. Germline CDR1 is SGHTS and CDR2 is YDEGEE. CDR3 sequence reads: CASTTGKGRIQETQYF. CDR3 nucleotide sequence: TGTGCCAGCACCACCGGAAAGGGCCGGATTCAAGAGACCCAGTACTTC. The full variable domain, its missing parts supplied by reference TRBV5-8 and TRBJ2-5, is EAGVTQSPTHLIKTRGQQATLRCSPISGHTSVYWYQQALGLGLQFLLWYDEGEERNRGNFPPRFSGRQFPNYSSELNVNALELEDSALYLCASTTGKGRIQETQYFGPGTRLLVL.

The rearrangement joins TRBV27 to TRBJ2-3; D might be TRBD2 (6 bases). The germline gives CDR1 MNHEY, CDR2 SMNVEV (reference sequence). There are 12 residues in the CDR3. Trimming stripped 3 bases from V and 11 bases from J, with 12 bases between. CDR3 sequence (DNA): TGTGCCAGCAGTTTCCCGGGGGATTGGCAGTATTTT. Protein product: CASSFPGDWQYF.